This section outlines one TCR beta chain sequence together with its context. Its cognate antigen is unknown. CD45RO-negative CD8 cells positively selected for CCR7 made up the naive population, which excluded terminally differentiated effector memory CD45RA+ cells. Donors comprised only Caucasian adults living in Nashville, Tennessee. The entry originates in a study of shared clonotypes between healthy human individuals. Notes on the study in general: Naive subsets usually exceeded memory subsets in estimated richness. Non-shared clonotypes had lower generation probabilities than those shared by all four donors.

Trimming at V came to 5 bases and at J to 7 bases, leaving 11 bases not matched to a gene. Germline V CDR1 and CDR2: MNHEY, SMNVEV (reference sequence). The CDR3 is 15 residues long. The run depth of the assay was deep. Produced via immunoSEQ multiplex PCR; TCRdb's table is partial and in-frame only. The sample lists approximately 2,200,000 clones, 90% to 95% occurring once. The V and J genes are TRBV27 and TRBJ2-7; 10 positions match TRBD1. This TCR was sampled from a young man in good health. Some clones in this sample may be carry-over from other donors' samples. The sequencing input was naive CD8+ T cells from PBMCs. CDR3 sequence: CASSAPGTGDWEQYF. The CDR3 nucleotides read TGTGCCAGCAGTGCCCCCGGGACAGGGGATTGGGAGCAGTACTTC.